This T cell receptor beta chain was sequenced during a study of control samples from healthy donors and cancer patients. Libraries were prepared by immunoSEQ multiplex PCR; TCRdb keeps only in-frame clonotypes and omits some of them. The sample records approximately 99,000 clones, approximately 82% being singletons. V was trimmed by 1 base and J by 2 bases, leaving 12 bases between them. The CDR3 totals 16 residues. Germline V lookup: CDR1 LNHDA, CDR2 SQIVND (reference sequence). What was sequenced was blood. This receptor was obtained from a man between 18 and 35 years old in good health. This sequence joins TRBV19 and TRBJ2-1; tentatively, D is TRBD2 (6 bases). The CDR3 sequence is CASSIVGGLPYNEQFF. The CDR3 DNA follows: TGTGCCAGTAGTATAGTGGGGGGACTCCCCTACAATGAGCAGTTCTTC.